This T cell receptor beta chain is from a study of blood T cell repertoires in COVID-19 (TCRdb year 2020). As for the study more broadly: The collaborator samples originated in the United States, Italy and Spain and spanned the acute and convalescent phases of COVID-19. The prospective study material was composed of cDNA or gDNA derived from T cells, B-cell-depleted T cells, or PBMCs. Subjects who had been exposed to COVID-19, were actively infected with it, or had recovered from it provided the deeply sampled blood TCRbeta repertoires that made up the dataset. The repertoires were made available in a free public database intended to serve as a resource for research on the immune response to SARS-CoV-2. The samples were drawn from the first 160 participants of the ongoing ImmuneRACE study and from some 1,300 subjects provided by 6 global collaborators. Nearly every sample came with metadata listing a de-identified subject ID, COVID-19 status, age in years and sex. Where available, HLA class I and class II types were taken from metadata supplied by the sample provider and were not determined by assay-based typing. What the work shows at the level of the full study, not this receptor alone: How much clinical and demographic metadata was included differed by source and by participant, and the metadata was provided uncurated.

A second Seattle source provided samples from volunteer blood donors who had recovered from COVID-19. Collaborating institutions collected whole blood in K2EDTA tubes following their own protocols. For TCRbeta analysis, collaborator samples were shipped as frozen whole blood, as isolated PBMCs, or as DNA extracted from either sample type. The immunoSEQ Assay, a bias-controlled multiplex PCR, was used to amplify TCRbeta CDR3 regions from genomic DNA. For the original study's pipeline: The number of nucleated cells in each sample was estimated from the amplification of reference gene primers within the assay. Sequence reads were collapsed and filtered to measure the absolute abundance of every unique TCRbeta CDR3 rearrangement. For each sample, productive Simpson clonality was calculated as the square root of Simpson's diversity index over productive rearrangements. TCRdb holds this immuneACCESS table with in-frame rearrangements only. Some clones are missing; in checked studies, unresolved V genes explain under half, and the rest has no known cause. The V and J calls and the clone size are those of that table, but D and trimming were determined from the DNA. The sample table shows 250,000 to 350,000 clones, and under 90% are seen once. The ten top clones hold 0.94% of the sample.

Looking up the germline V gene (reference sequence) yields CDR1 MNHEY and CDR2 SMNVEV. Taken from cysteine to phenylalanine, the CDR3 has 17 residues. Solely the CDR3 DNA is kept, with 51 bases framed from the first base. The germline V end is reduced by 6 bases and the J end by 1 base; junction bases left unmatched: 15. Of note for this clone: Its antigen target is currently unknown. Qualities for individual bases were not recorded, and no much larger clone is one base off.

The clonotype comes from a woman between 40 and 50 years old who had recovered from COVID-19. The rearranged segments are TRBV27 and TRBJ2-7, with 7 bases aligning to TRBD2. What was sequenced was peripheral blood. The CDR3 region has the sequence CASSPGRGSGLSYEQYF. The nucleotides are TGTGCCAGCAGCCCAGGGCGGGGGTCGGGGCTATCCTACGAGCAGTACTTC.